This is a list of T cell receptor beta chains from one sample in a study of T cells in Graves' hyperthyroidism and ophthalmopathy. TCRdb reprocessed the multiplex PCR reads with MiXCR, giving one entry per CDR3 protein. The table records 250,000 to 300,000 distinct CDR3 sequences, nearly 15% of them present only once. The sample consisted of blood. These receptors were taken from a woman aged 45-65 years with Graves' hyperthyroidism that later progressed to Graves' ophthalmopathy. Both conserved end residues are part of each CDR3. The order of the fields is D gene, J gene, V gene, clone size, CDR3 protein, CDR3 DNA. D genes are given only for firm matches. Clone size is given for some rows only: seen once, a few or many times, or a class if the clone is expanded.

d_call: .; j_call: TRBJ1-5; v_call: TRBV2; clone_size: many; cdr3_aa: CASSEVGGAGQPQHF; cdr3_nt: TGTGCCAGCAGTGAAGTCGGGGGTGCAGGGCAGCCCCAGCATTTT
d_call: .; j_call: TRBJ1-5; v_call: TRBV12-3/TRBV12-4; clone_size: many; cdr3_aa: CASSLQGPRQPQHF; cdr3_nt: TGTGCCAGCAGTCTTCAAGGGCCTCGTCAGCCCCAGCATTTT
d_call: TRBD1; j_call: TRBJ2-3; v_call: TRBV5-1; clone_size: many; cdr3_aa: CASSRTGDPTDTQYF; cdr3_nt: TGCGCCAGCAGCCGCACAGGGGACCCCACAGATACGCAGTATTTT
d_call: .; j_call: TRBJ2-1; v_call: TRBV4-2; clone_size: .; cdr3_aa: CASSQEDHNEQFF; cdr3_nt: TGTGCCAGCAGCCAAGAAGACCACAATGAGCAGTTCTTC
d_call: .; j_call: TRBJ2-1; v_call: TRBV6-1; clone_size: many; cdr3_aa: CASRPGQIYVFGRNEQFF; cdr3_nt: TGTGCCAGCAGACCTGGACAGATTTACGTTTTTGGCCGCAATGAGCAGTTCTTC
d_call: TRBD1; j_call: TRBJ1-2; v_call: TRBV6-1; clone_size: many; cdr3_aa: CASSIQGARDGYTF; cdr3_nt: TGTGCCAGCAGCATCCAGGGGGCGCGGGATGGCTACACCTTC
d_call: TRBD1; j_call: TRBJ1-1; v_call: TRBV27; clone_size: many; cdr3_aa: CASSSYRGRPVTEAFF; cdr3_nt: TGTGCCAGCAGTTCATACAGGGGAAGGCCCGTCACTGAAGCTTTCTTT
d_call: .; j_call: TRBJ2-5; v_call: TRBV3-1; clone_size: few; cdr3_aa: CASSQEGLYRVGKTQYF; cdr3_nt: TGTGCCAGCAGCCAAGAAGGACTTTACAGGGTTGGAAAGACCCAGTACTTC
d_call: .; j_call: TRBJ2-7; v_call: TRBV5-1; clone_size: few; cdr3_aa: CASSWWAGEGYEQYF; cdr3_nt: TGCGCCAGCAGCTGGTGGGCAGGGGAAGGGTACGAGCAGTACTTC
d_call: TRBD1; j_call: TRBJ1-3; v_call: TRBV20-1; clone_size: many; cdr3_aa: CSAREFGTGAGNTIYF; cdr3_nt: TGCAGTGCTAGAGAATTTGGGACAGGGGCTGGAAACACCATATATTTT
d_call: TRBD2; j_call: TRBJ2-3; v_call: TRBV27; clone_size: many; cdr3_aa: CASRPGTSGTTQYF; cdr3_nt: TGTGCCAGCAGACCCGGGACTAGCGGGACTACACAGTATTTT
d_call: .; j_call: TRBJ1-2; v_call: TRBV6-2/TRBV6-3; clone_size: .; cdr3_aa: CASTGGLNYGYTF; cdr3_nt: TGTGCCAGCACGGGGGGACTTAACTATGGCTACACCTTC
d_call: .; j_call: TRBJ2-5; v_call: TRBV27; clone_size: .; cdr3_aa: CASSPSGGEQETQYF; cdr3_nt: TGTGCCAGCAGCCCAAGCGGAGGGGAGCAAGAGACCCAGTACTTC
d_call: .; j_call: TRBJ1-5; v_call: TRBV24-1; clone_size: .; cdr3_aa: CATSPEAKNQPQHF; cdr3_nt: TGTGCCACCTCTCCGGAGGCGAAGAATCAGCCCCAGCATTTT